Presented here are 32 T cell receptor beta chains from one specimen sequenced in a study of blood T cell repertoires in COVID-19. Repertoires were generated with immunoSEQ multiplex PCR, while TCRdb's copy carries only in-frame clones and drops some. The data contain around 250,000 clones, approximately 89% of them singletons. Material: PBMCs or T cells enriched from blood (not recorded which). The source of these receptors is a woman in her forties with acute COVID-19.

The chain uses TRBV10-1 and TRBJ1-5; 8 bases agree with TRBD1. Per germline, CDR1 WNHNN and CDR2 SYGVQD (reference sequence). This CDR3 is built from 14 residues. V was pared by 6 bases and J by 4 bases, with 5 bases of the junction left unmatched. The CDR3 reads CASSDGQGNQPQHF. The CDR3 nucleotides are TGCGCCAGCAGCGATGGACAGGGAAATCAGCCCCAGCATTTT.

J is TRBJ2-7 and V is TRBV24-1; D not resolved. The CDR3 is 17 amino acids. V lost 5 bases and J 7 bases, leaving 26 bases between the germline ends. CDR1 is KGHDR and CDR2 is SFDVKD in the germline V gene. The CDR3 DNA reads TGTGCCACCAGTGCCTTCTTTGGATCCGAAACTATGAGGGAGCAGTACGTC. It codes for CATSAFFGSETMREQYV.

The rearrangement joins TRBV4-3 to TRBJ1-1, with 10 bases matching TRBD1. Germline loops: CDR1 LGHNA, CDR2 YSLEER. V shed 1 base, J shed 6 bases, and the junction held 8 bases outside the gene matches. This CDR3 is 16 amino acids long. The CDR3 protein is CASSQVETGGGAEAFF. In DNA form, the CDR3 reads TGCGCCAGCAGCCAAGTGGAGACAGGGGGCGGTGCTGAAGCTTTCTTT.

V usage is TRBV4-1 and J usage is TRBJ1-3, with 8 bases aligning to TRBD1. With V trimmed by 4 bases and J by 2 bases, 4 bases remained unmatched. Per germline, CDR1 MGHRA and CDR2 YSYEKL. The CDR3 loop spans 15 amino acids. DNA of the CDR3: TGCGCCAGCAGCCTTGGACAGGGTGCTGGAAACACCATATATTTT. It specifies CASSLGQGAGNTIYF.

This chain connects TRBV28 to TRBJ2-1, with 10 bases lining up with TRBD1. Losses at the gene ends were 6 bases for V and 8 bases for J; bases not matched to a gene: 7. Germline V gene data show CDR1 as MDHEN and CDR2 as SYDVKM. CDR3 length: 14 residues. CDR3: CASRGQGNEYEQFF. The CDR3 nucleotides read TGTGCCAGCAGGGGACAGGGGAATGAGTATGAGCAGTTCTTC.

The chain couples TRBV5-6 to TRBJ1-5, with TRBD1 as a possible D gene (5 bases). CDR3 length: 12 amino acids. Per germline, CDR1 SGHDT and CDR2 YYEEEE. Trimming took off 3 bases at V and 8 bases at J, with 9 bases between the two ends. CDR3 sequence (DNA): TGTGCCAGCAGCTCCGTAGGGGAGCCCCAGCATTTT. This sequence encodes CASSSVGEPQHF.

The J gene is TRBJ2-7, the V gene TRBV7-9; 9 nucleotides align to TRBD1. The CDR3 is made up of 16 amino acids. In germline, CDR1 is SEHNR, CDR2 FQNEAQ (reference sequence). Trimming cost V 6 bases and J 4 bases; bases outside gene matches: 13. CDR3 region: CASSPPPGQGVYEQYF. The CDR3 DNA reads TGTGCCAGCAGTCCCCCCCCGGGACAGGGAGTGTACGAGCAGTACTTC.

CDR3 in DNA: TGTGCCAGCAGTGGGGACAGTGGGGGATACAATGAGCAGTTCTTC. Its protein product is CASSGDSGGYNEQFF. V gene TRBV2 combines with J gene TRBJ2-1, with 7 bases fitting TRBD1. Germline V lookup: CDR1 SNHLY, CDR2 FYNNEI. With 4 bases clipped from V and 4 bases from J, the junction kept 7 bases outside the gene matches. CDR3 length equals 15 residues. The full variable domain, completed using reference TRBV2 and TRBJ2-1, is EPEVTQTPSHQVTQMGQEVILRCVPISNHLYFYWYRQILGQKVEFLVSFYNNEISEKSEIFDDQFSVERPDGSNFTLKIRSTKLEDSAMYFCASSGDSGGYNEQFFGPGTRLTVL.

This chain joins TRBV28 and TRBJ1-5, with D perhaps matching TRBD1 (6 bases). Trimming stripped 9 bases from V and 4 bases from J, with 13 bases between. This CDR3 contains 13 residues. Germline values: CDR1 MDHEN, CDR2 SYDVKM. The CDR3 here is CASLRQANQPQHF. In DNA form, the CDR3 reads TGTGCCAGTCTCAGACAGGCAAATCAGCCCCAGCATTTT.

The V call is TRBV19, the J call TRBJ2-1; D not certain. V shed 10 bases and J shed 0 bases, with 13 bases lying between them. The CDR3 covers 14 residues. Germline CDR1 is LNHDA and CDR2 is SQIVND (reference sequence). This CDR3 reads CATGSGTSYNEQFF. DNA for the CDR3: TGTGCCACCGGTAGTGGTACCTCCTACAATGAGCAGTTCTTC.

The chain links TRBV19 to TRBJ2-5; maybe TRBD1 (6 bases). CDR1 and CDR2 (germline): LNHDA, SQIVND (reference sequence). V was shortened by 0 bases and J by 1 base, with 9 bases between the two germline ends. The CDR3 runs 15 residues. The CDR3 reads CASSIEGRGQETQYF. DNA for the CDR3: TGTGCCAGTAGTATAGAGGGCAGGGGCCAAGAGACCCAGTACTTC.

V and J are TRBV9 and TRBJ2-7, with TRBD2 matching 11 bases. The V and J ends lost 3 bases and 0 bases, in that order; junction bases with no gene match: 2. The CDR3 spans 15 residues. Germline CDR1 is SGDLS and CDR2 is YYNGEE. DNA for the CDR3: TGTGCCAGCAGCGCGGGACTAGCGGACTCCTACGAGCAGTACTTC. This codes for CASSAGLADSYEQYF. The complete variable domain, with remaining parts taken from reference TRBV9 and TRBJ2-7, reads DSGVTQTPKHLITATGQRVTLRCSPRSGDLSVYWYQQSLDQGLQFLIQYYNGEERAKGNILERFSAQQFPDLHSELNLSSLELGDSALYFCASSAGLADSYEQYFGPGTRLTVT.

The rearrangement links TRBV18 to TRBJ1-1; 8 positions agree with TRBD1. The CDR3 sequence is 14 residues long. Germline V gives CDR1 KGHSH, CDR2 LQKENI. Trimming removed 3 bases from V and 3 bases from J; junction bases left unmatched: 3. CDR3 loop: CASSPTGADTEAFF. CDR3 DNA: TGTGCCAGCTCACCGACAGGGGCGGACACTGAAGCTTTCTTT. The entire variable domain, with the rest obtained from reference TRBV18 and TRBJ1-1, is as follows: NAGVMQNPRHLVRRRGQEARLRCSPMKGHSHVYWYRQLPEEGLKFMVYLQKENIIDESGMPKERFSAEFPKEGPSILRIQQVVRGDSAAYFCASSPTGADTEAFFGQGTRLTVV.

The chain couples TRBV18 to TRBJ2-7; D unclear. CDR1 is KGHSH, CDR2 LQKENI, per germline. The CDR3 has 11 residues. With 5 bases removed from V and 6 bases from J, the gap between germline ends came to 8 bases. CDR3 protein: CASSGFSEQYF. The CDR3 nucleotides are TGTGCCAGCTCAGGCTTTTCCGAGCAGTACTTC.

This clone was seen once. The junction departs from germline at one end; a sequencing error may be responsible. This rearrangement joins TRBV30 to TRBJ1-1; the D is unclear. Germline CDR1 reads GTSNPN; CDR2 reads SVGIG (reference sequence). This CDR3 contains 13 residues. The CDR3 DNA follows: TGTGCCTGGAGTGGGGGAGACGCCAGAGGTTCTCTCTTT. Translation gives CAWSGGDARGSLF.

The chain links TRBV9 to TRBJ2-6; no definite D call. V lost 0 bases to trimming and J lost 0 bases, with 10 bases between them. CDR3 length: 17 residues. CDR1 is SGDLS, CDR2 YYNGEE, per germline. Here the CDR3 DNA reads TGTGCCAGCAGCGTAGGGCAGGTCGTCTCTGGGGCCAACGTCCTGACTTTC. The encoded protein is CASSVGQVVSGANVLTF.

The J gene is TRBJ2-1, the V gene TRBV7-8; 9 bases line up with TRBD2. The CDR3 extends over 15 amino acids. Trimming at V came to 1 base and at J to 7 bases, leaving 5 bases not matched to a gene. Germline V CDR1 and CDR2: SGHVS, FQNEAQ. The CDR3 DNA is TGTGCCAGCAGCTTAGTTGCTAGCGGGAAGAATGAGCAGTTCTTC. As protein: CASSLVASGKNEQFF.

A few counts support this clone. This chain uses TRBV5-4 with TRBJ1-4; 7 bases agree with TRBD1. In germline, CDR1 is SGHNT, CDR2 YYREEE (reference sequence). J was trimmed by 6 bases and V by 2 bases; bases with no gene match: 7. The CDR3 is 15 amino acids. CDR3 coding DNA: TGTGCCAGCAGCTTTTCAGGGGGATTTGATGAAAAACTGTTTTTT. It yields the protein CASSFSGGFDEKLFF.

The V gene is TRBV4-3, the J gene TRBJ2-1, with 10 bases aligning to TRBD1. J gave up 9 bases and V 1 base, and 9 bases lay outside the gene matches. This CDR3 region has 16 residues. CDR1 is LGHNA and CDR2 is YSLEER in the germline V gene. CDR3 DNA sequence: TGCGCCAGCAGCCAAGGACAGGGGGCAAGATTCAGTGAGCAGTTCTTC. The encoded protein is CASSQGQGARFSEQFF.

V is TRBV14 and J is TRBJ1-1; 9 nucleotides align to TRBD1. The CDR3 contains 16 residues. Trimming took 0 bases from V and 5 from J; bases not matched to a gene: 7. The germline CDR1 and CDR2 sequences are SGHDN and FVKESK. This CDR3 reads CASSQDFGTGRTEAFF. The CDR3 DNA reads TGTGCCAGCAGCCAAGATTTTGGGACAGGGAGGACTGAAGCTTTCTTT.

The V call is TRBV7-8, the J call TRBJ1-1; D ambiguous. From germline, CDR1 is SGHVS and CDR2 FQNEAQ. Between the trimmed V and J ends, which lost 8 bases and 6 bases, there was a span of 13 bases. CDR3 length equals 12 residues. CDR3 in amino acids: CASSTWEAEAFF. CDR3 bases: TGTGCCAGCTCGACTTGGGAGGCTGAAGCTTTCTTT. Looking up the rest from reference TRBV7-8 and TRBJ1-1 gives the full variable domain: GAGVSQSPRYKVAKRGQDVALRCDPISGHVSLFWYQQALGQGPEFLTYFQNEAQLDKSGLPSDRFFAERPEGSVSTLKIQRTQQEDSAVYLCASSTWEAEAFFGQGTRLTVV.

This clone was recorded only once. The rearrangement links TRBV27 to TRBJ2-1; the match to TRBD2 covers 10 bases. Unmatched junction bases numbered 3, after V lost 2 bases and J lost 5 bases. The CDR3 loop spans 15 amino acids. Germline assignment: CDR1 MNHEY and CDR2 SMNVEV (reference sequence). The CDR3 coding sequence is TGTGCCAGCAGTTTAATTCTAGCGGGAGACAATGAGCAGTTCTTC. It is translated as CASSLILAGDNEQFF.

This chain connects TRBV5-6 to TRBJ2-5, with 9 bases that match TRBD2. The CDR3 is 14 residues long. Germline V gives CDR1 SGHDT, CDR2 YYEEEE. The V segment lost 2 bases and the J segment 5 bases; nucleotides outside the gene matches: 4. CDR3 bases: TGTGCCAGCAGCTTTAGCGGGAGAGGTGAGACCCAGTACTTC. Translation: CASSFSGRGETQYF.

The rearrangement joins TRBV21-1 to TRBJ1-1. TRBV21-1 is a recognized pseudogene. The CDR3 consists of 16 residues. The CDR3 protein is CASSGRGYDGDTEAFF. CDR3 nucleotides: TGTGCCAGCAGCGGCCGGGGTTACGATGGGGACACTGAAGCTTTCTTT.

In this sample, this clone turned up once. The V and J genes are TRBV11-2 and TRBJ1-6; D unresolved. This CDR3 has 15 amino acids. The V and J ends lost 2 bases and 3 bases respectively, with 8 bases between them. Looked up from germline, CDR1 is SGHAT and CDR2 is FQNNGV. The CDR3 DNA sequence: TGTGCCAGCAGCTTACGGGAGCGCTATAATTCACCCCTCCACTTT. Protein product: CASSLRERYNSPLHF.

The chain links TRBV7-9 to TRBJ2-5; possibly TRBD2 for D (6 bases). CDR1 and CDR2 from the germline V gene are SEHNR and FQNEAQ (reference sequence). V lost 2 bases to trimming and J lost 4 bases, with 14 bases between them. CDR3 length: 15 amino acids. The DNA for the CDR3 is TGTGCCAGCAGCTTAAGCCTCTTGGGGGGAGAGACCCAGTACTTC. Translation gives CASSLSLLGGETQYF.

The chain combines TRBV18 with TRBJ1-1; 7 nucleotides agree with TRBD1. The CDR3 sequence is 12 residues long. J was trimmed by 4 bases and V by 10 bases; bases with no gene match: 6. Germline CDR1 and CDR2: KGHSH and LQKENI. The CDR3, as DNA: TGTGCCACTGCAGACAGGGCCACTGAAGCTTTCTTT. Protein sequence: CATADRATEAFF.

The V call is TRBV10-3, the J call TRBJ2-3, with no clear D. V dropped 3 bases and J dropped 3 bases, with 10 bases sitting between them. CDR1 is ENHRY and CDR2 is SYGVKD in the germline V gene. The CDR3 consists of 14 residues. The CDR3 DNA sequence: TGTGCCATCAGTGATCTAGTCGATACAGATACGCAGTATTTT. This encodes CAISDLVDTDTQYF.

The rearrangement uses TRBV7-9 and TRBJ2-7; the match to TRBD1 covers 11 bases. The CDR3 loop spans 13 amino acids. The germline CDR1 and CDR2 sequences are SEHNR and FQNEAQ (reference sequence). Trimming removed 5 bases from V and 10 bases from J; junction bases left unmatched: 7. CDR3 amino acids: CASSPGTGGIQYF. Here the CDR3 DNA reads TGTGCCAGCAGCCCCGGGACAGGGGGTATCCAGTACTTC.

V and J are TRBV9 and TRBJ2-1; TRBD2 aligns across 10 bases. The CDR3 is 16 residues long. Germline V lookup: CDR1 SGDLS, CDR2 YYNGEE. With 5 bases clipped from V and 3 bases from J, the junction kept 8 bases outside the gene matches. CDR3 loop: CASRSLSGRVYNEQFF. The CDR3, as DNA: TGTGCCAGCAGGAGCCTAAGCGGGAGGGTCTACAATGAGCAGTTCTTC.

The chain joins TRBV3-1 (or the pseudogene TRBV3-2) to TRBJ1-5; D is unclear. Trimming shortened V by 2 bases and J by 4 bases, and 6 bases separated the two germline ends. Germline CDR1 reads LGHDT; CDR2 reads YNNKEL (reference sequence). The CDR3 extends over 13 amino acids. The CDR3 DNA sequence: TGTGCCAGCAGCCAATTGCGAAATCAGCCCCAGCATTTT. Amino acid sequence: CASSQLRNQPQHF.

This rearrangement joins TRBV7-2 to TRBJ2-5; 13 nucleotides match TRBD2. V lost 1 base and J lost 4; bases outside the gene matches: 6. CDR3 length equals 17 residues. Germline V gene lookup returns CDR1 SGHTA and CDR2 FQGNSA. CDR3 nucleotides: TGTGCCAGCAGCTTAGGAGGAGGACTAGCGGGAGCAGAGACCCAGTACTTC. Translated: CASSLGGGLAGAETQYF. The variable domain in full, completed from reference TRBV7-2 and TRBJ2-5, reads GAGVSQSPSNKVTEKGKDVELRCDPISGHTALYWYRQSLGQGLEFLIYFQGNSAPDKSGLPSDRFSAERTGGSVSTLTIQRTQQEDSAVYLCASSLGGGLAGAETQYFGPGTRLLVL.